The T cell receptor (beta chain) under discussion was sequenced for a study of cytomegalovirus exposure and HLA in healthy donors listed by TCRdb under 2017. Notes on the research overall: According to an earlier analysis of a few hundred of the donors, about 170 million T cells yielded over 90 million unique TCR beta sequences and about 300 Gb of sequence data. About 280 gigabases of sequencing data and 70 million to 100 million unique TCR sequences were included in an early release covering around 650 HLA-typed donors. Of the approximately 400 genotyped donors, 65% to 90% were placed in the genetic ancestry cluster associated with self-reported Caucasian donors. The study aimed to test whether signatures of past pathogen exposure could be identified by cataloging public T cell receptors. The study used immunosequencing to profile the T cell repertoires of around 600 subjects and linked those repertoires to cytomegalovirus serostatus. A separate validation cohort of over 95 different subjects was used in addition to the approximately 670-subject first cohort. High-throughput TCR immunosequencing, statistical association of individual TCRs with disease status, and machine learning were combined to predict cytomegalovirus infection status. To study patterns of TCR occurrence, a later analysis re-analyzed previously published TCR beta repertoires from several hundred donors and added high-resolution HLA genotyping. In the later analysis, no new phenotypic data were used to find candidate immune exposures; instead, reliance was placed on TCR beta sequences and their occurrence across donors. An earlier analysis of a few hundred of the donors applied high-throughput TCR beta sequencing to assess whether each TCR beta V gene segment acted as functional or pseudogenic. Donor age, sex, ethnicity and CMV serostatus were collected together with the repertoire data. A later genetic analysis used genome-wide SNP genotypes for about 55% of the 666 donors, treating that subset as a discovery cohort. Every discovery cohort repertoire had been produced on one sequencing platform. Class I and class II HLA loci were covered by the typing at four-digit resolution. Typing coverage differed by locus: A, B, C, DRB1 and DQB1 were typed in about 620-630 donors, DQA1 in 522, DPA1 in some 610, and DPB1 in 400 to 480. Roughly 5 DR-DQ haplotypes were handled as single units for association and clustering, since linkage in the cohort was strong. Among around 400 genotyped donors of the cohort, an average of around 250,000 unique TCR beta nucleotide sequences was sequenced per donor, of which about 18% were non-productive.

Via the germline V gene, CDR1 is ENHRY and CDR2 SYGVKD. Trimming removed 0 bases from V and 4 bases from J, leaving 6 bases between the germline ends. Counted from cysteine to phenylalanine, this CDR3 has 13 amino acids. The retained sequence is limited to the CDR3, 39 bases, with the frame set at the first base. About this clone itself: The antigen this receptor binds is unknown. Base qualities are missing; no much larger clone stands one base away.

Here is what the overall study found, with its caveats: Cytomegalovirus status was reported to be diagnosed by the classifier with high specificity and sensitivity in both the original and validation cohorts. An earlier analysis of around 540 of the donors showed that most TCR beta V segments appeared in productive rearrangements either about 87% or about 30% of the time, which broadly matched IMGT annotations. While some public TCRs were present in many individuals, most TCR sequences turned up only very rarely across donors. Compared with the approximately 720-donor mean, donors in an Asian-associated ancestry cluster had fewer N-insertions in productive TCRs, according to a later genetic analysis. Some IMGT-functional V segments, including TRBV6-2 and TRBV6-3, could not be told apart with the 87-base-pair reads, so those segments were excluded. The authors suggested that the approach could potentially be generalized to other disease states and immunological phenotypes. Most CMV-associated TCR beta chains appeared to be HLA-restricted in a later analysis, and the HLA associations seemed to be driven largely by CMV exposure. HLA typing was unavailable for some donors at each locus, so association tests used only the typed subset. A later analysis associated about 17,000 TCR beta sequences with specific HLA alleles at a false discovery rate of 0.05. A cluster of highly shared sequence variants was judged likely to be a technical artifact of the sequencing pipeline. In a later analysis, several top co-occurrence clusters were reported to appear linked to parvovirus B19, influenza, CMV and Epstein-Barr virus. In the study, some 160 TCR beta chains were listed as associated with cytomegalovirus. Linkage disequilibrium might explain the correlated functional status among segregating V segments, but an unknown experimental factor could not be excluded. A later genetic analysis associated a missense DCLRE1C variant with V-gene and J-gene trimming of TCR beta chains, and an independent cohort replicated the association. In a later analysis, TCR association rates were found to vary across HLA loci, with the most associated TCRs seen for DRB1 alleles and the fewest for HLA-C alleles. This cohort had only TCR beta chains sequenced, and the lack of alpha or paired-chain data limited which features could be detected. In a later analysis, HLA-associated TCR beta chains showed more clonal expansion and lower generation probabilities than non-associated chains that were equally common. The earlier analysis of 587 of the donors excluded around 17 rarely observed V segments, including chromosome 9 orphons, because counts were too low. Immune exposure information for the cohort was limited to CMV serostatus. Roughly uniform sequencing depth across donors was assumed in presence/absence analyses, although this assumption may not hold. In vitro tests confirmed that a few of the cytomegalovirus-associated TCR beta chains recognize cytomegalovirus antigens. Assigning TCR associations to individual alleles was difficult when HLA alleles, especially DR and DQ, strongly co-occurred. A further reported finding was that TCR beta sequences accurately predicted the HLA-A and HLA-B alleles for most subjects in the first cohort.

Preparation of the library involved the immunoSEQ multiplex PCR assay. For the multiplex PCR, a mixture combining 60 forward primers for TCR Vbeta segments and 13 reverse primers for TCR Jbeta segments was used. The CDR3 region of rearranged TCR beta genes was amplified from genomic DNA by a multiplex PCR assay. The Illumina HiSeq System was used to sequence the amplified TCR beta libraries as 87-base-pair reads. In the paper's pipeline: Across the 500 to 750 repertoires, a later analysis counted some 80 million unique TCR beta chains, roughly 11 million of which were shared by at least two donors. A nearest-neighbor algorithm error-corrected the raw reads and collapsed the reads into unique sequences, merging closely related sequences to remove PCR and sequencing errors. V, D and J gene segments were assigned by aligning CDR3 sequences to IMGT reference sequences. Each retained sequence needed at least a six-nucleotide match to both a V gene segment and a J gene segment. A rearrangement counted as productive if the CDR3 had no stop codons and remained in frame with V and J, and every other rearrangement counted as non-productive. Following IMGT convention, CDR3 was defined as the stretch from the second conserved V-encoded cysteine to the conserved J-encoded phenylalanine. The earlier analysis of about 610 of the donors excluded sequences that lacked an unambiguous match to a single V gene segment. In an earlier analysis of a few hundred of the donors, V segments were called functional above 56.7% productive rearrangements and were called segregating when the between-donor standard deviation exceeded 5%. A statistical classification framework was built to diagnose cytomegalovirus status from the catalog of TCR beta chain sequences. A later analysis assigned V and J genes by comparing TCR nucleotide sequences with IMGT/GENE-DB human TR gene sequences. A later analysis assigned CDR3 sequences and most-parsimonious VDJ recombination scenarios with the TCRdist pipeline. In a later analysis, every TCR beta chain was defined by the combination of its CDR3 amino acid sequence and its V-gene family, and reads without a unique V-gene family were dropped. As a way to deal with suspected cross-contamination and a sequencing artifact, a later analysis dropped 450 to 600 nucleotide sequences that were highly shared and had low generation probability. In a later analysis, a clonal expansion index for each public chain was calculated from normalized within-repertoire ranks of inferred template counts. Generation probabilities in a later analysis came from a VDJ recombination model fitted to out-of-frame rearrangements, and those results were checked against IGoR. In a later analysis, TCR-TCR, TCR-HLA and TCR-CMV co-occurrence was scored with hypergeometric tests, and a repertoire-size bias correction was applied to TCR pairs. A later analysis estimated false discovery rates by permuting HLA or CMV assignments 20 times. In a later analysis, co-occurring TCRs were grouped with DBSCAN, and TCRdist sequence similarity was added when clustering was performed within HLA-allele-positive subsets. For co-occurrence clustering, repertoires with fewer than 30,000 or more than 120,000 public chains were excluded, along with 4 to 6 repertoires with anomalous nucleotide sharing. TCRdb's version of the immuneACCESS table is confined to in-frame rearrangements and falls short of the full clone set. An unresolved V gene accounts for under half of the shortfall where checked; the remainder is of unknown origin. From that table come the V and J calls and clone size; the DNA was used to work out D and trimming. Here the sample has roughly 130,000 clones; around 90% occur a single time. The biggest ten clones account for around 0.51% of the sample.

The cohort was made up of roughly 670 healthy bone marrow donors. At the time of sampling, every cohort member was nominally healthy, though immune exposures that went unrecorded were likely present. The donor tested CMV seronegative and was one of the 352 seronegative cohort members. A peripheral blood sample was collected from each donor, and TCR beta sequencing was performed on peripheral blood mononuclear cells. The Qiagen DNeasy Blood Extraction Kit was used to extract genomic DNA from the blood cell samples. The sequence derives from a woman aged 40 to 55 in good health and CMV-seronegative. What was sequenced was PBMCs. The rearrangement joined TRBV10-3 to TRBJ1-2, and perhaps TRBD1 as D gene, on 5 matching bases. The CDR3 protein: CAISESTVYGYTF. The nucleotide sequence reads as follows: TGTGCCATCAGTGAGTCGACAGTCTATGGCTACACCTTC.